The rows below give T cell receptor beta chains drawn from one sample of a study of OX40 agonist ivuxolimab in advanced cancers. The method was immunoSEQ multiplex PCR; TCRdb's version includes in-frame clones alone and lacks a portion of them. Among about 98,000 clones listed, around 94% were seen once. This material consisted of CD4+ or CD8+ T cells sorted from blood, taken in a trial of the OX40 agonist ivuxolimab. These receptors originate from an adult with an advanced solid tumor such as melanoma, head and neck, liver or kidney cancer. Both conserved end residues are part of each CDR3. D genes are given only for firm matches. Rows may omit the clone size; those that give it use once, few, many or a size class.

J gene	D gene	clone size	V gene	CDR3 DNA	CDR3 protein
TRBJ2-3	.	.	TRBV7-9	TGTGCCAGCAGCTTAGCCACAGATACGCAGTATTTT	CASSLATDTQYF
TRBJ1-2	.	.	TRBV2	TGTGCCACGGGACGGCAGAACTCTAACTATGGCTACACCTTC	CATGRQNSNYGYTF
TRBJ2-3	TRBD2	.	TRBV7-2	TGTGCCAGCACCGGGAGGGGTGGCACAGATACGCAGTATTTT	CASTGRGGTDTQYF
TRBJ2-1	TRBD2	.	TRBV9	TGTGCCAGCAGCATTAGCGGGAGCTCCTACAATGAGCAGTTCTTC	CASSISGSSYNEQFF
TRBJ2-5	.	.	TRBV29-1	TGCAGCGCCTGTGGAAGGGCCCAAGAGACCCAGTACTTC	CSACGRAQETQYF
TRBJ1-1	.	.	TRBV4-2	TGTGCCAGCAGCCCGAACCAGGGGAACACTGAAGCTTTCTTT	CASSPNQGNTEAFF
TRBJ2-1	.	.	TRBV6-5	TGTGCCAGCACCCGGGACTTAACCCACAATGAGCAGTTCTTC	CASTRDLTHNEQFF
TRBJ1-6	TRBD1	once	TRBV2	TGTGCCAGCAGTGCGAATCTAGCCGGGACAGGGTTTTCACCCCTCCACTTT	CASSANLAGTGFSPLHF
TRBJ2-4	.	.	TRBV7-9	TGTGCCAGCAGCCTCCAGGGGGGGGAGGGCAAAAACATTCAGTACTTC	CASSLQGGEGKNIQYF
TRBJ1-2	.	.	TRBV20-1	TGCAGTGCGCCACTCAGGGCTGGCTACACCTTC	CSAPLRAGYTF
TRBJ2-3	.	.	TRBV14	TGTGCCAGCAGCCAAGATCCGGAAGAGGCAGATACGCAGTATTTT	CASSQDPEEADTQYF
TRBJ2-1	.	.	TRBV6-5	TGTGCCAGCAGTTGGGTCTACGGGGGCTCCAACAATGAGCAGTTCTTC	CASSWVYGGSNNEQFF
TRBJ1-5	.	.	TRBV30	TGTGCCTGGAGTGTACAAGGGATGTATCAGCCCCAGCATTTT	CAWSVQGMYQPQHF
TRBJ2-1	.	.	TRBV7-8	TGTGCCAGCAGCTTTCCCTCCGAAGGCCGGTCCTACAATGAGCAGTTCTTC	CASSFPSEGRSYNEQFF
TRBJ1-5	.	.	TRBV12-5	TGTGCTAGTGGTTTGGCCCCTTTTACGCCCCAGCATTTT	CASGLAPFTPQHF
TRBJ1-6	TRBD1	.	TRBV6-5	TGTGCCAGCAGTTTGACAGGGGATTCGCCCCTCCACTTT	CASSLTGDSPLHF
TRBJ1-5	.	.	TRBV4-1	TGCGCCAGCAGCCACACTACAGCCTCCTATCTTAATCAGCCCCAGCATTTT	CASSHTTASYLNQPQHF
TRBJ2-1	TRBD2	.	TRBV11-3	TGTGCCAGCAGTGCGGGGGAGCGCAATGAGCAGTTCTTC	CASSAGERNEQFF
TRBJ1-5	TRBD1	few	TRBV6-6	TGTGCCACCGGACAGGGGGATCAGCCCCAGCATTTT	CATGQGDQPQHF
TRBJ2-3	.	.	TRBV4-3	TGCGCCAGCAGCCAAGATCGGAGGACAGATACGCAGTATTTT	CASSQDRRTDTQYF
TRBJ2-7	TRBD1	.	TRBV5-1	TGCGCCAGCAGTCAGCAGGGGGCTGGCAGCGAGCAGTACTTC	CASSQQGAGSEQYF
TRBJ2-3	TRBD2	once	TRBV28	TGTGCCAGCAGTCTATCGTTCAGACTAGCGGTGAGCACAGATACGCAGTATTTT	CASSLSFRLAVSTDTQYF
TRBJ1-2	.	.	TRBV6-1	TGTGCCAGCTCGGGGCAGGGTGGTGGCTACACCTTC	CASSGQGGGYTF
TRBJ2-1	.	.	TRBV5-1	TGCGCCACACAGCGTACGACTTCCTCCTACAATGAGCAGTTCTTC	CATQRTTSSYNEQFF
TRBJ2-1	.	.	TRBV6-6	TGTGCCAGCAGTTACTTAATGGCGGCCTACAATGAGCAGTTCTTC	CASSYLMAAYNEQFF
TRBJ1-6	.	.	TRBV2	TGTGCCAGCAGTGATGTGGGGGGCGCCGATAATTCACCCCTCCACTTT	CASSDVGGADNSPLHF
TRBJ2-3	.	.	TRBV5-1	TGCGCCAGCAGGGAAACTAGCACAGATACGCAGTATTTT	CASRETSTDTQYF
TRBJ1-5	.	.	TRBV19	TGTGCCAGTAGTGGCCAGGGGCGCTTGTTACTTAGCAATCAGCCCCAGCATTTT	CASSGQGRLLLSNQPQHF
TRBJ2-7	TRBD2	.	TRBV27	TGTGCCAGCAGTTTGAAGGGACTAGCGGGATACTTCGAGCAGTACTTC	CASSLKGLAGYFEQYF
TRBJ2-7	.	.	TRBV28	TGTGCCAGCAGTCCCGTCGGCAGGGGTGCCCCCGAGCAGTACTTC	CASSPVGRGAPEQYF
TRBJ2-3	TRBD2	.	TRBV5-4	TGTGCCAGCAGCTTGGGGCGGGGAGGGTCGACAGATACGCAGTATTTT	CASSLGRGGSTDTQYF
TRBJ1-3	.	.	TRBV28	TGTGCCAGCAGTTTAGGGGGCGCGGTTGGAAACACCATATATTTT	CASSLGGAVGNTIYF
TRBJ1-1	TRBD1	.	TRBV19	TGTGCCAGTAGTTCTCCGGGACAGATGAACACTGAAGCTTTCTTT	CASSSPGQMNTEAFF
TRBJ2-3	TRBD2	.	TRBV2	TGTGCCAGCAGGACTAGCGAAGATACGCAGTATTTT	CASRTSEDTQYF
TRBJ1-1	TRBD1	.	TRBV5-1	TGCGCCAGCAGCAACGGACAGGTAGAAACTGAAGCTTTCTTT	CASSNGQVETEAFF
TRBJ2-1	.	.	TRBV7-2	TGTGCCAGCAGCTTAGCCCCACCCCAAGGGTACGATGAGCAGTTCTTC	CASSLAPPQGYDEQFF
TRBJ2-2	.	.	TRBV19	TGTGCCAGTAGGGCCCTCGTGGGGTACGCGGACACCGGGGAGCTGTTTTTT	CASRALVGYADTGELFF
TRBJ2-3	.	.	TRBV7-2	TGTGCCAGCAGTCGAACTGGGAACACAGATACGCAGTATTTT	CASSRTGNTDTQYF
TRBJ1-2	.	.	TRBV29-1	TGCAGCGCGACAGGTTGGGGAAACTATGGCTACACCTTC	CSATGWGNYGYTF
TRBJ2-5	.	.	TRBV2	TGTGCCAGCAGTCCCGAGGAGACCCAGTACTTC	CASSPEETQYF
TRBJ2-5	.	.	TRBV2	TGTGCCAGCAGTGAAAGGCGGAGTCAAGAGACCCAGTACTTC	CASSERRSQETQYF
TRBJ2-4	TRBD1	.	TRBV29-1	TGCAGCGTTGGAGACAGGGAAAACATTCAGTACTTC	CSVGDRENIQYF
TRBJ2-3	TRBD1	.	TRBV5-1	TGCGCCAGCAGCATGGGGGACAGCCAACCCACAGATACGCAGTATTTT	CASSMGDSQPTDTQYF
TRBJ1-1	.	.	TRBV7-3	TGTGCCAGCAGCTCCGACGGATATAACACTGAAGCTTTCTTT	CASSSDGYNTEAFF
TRBJ1-5	TRBD1	.	TRBV6-1	TGTGCCAGCAGTGCATTCGACAGGGCCAATCAGCCCCAGCATTTT	CASSAFDRANQPQHF
TRBJ2-3	.	few	TRBV18	TGTGCCAGCTCCACAGATACGCAGTATTTT	CASSTDTQYF
TRBJ1-4	.	.	TRBV6-1	TGTGCCGGAAGACCCGCAACTAATGAAAAACTGTTTTTT	CAGRPATNEKLFF
TRBJ1-5	.	.	TRBV28	TGTGCCAGCAGTCCGGAGGGGATGGACAATCAGCCCCAGCATTTT	CASSPEGMDNQPQHF
TRBJ2-1	TRBD2	.	TRBV7-9	TGTGCCAGCAGCTTAGCGATGGCGGGGGGAAATGAGCAGTTCTTC	CASSLAMAGGNEQFF
TRBJ1-3	.	.	TRBV23-1	TGCGCCAGCAGTCAATCAGGCTCTGGAAACACCATATATTTT	CASSQSGSGNTIYF
TRBJ2-1	TRBD2	.	TRBV30	TGTGCCCAATGGGGGGGAGGGTCCCCCTGGGTCTACAATGAGCAGTTCTTC	CAQWGGGSPWVYNEQFF
TRBJ2-1	.	.	TRBV29-1	TGCAGCGTTGACGGGGAGGAGCGGAAGAGCTCCTACAATGAGCAGTTCTTC	CSVDGEERKSSYNEQFF
TRBJ2-3	.	.	TRBV6-1	TGTGCCAGCAGCAGGGACTCCCTAACCTATTTT	CASSRDSLTYF
TRBJ1-3	.	few	TRBV30	TGTGCCTGGAGTGTATCGGTGGTCGGAAACACCATATATTTT	CAWSVSVVGNTIYF
TRBJ2-1	.	.	TRBV15	TGTGCCACCAGCAGAGAGCGGGGCACCTACAATGAGCAGTTCTTC	CATSRERGTYNEQFF
TRBJ1-2	TRBD1	.	TRBV25-1	TGTGCCAGCAAACAGGGGACAAAAGTGGGTGGCTACACCTTC	CASKQGTKVGGYTF
TRBJ1-3	.	.	TRBV6-1	TGTGCCAGCAGTGAAGGGTGGGGCTCTGGAAACACCATATATTTT	CASSEGWGSGNTIYF